Only a few counts were recorded for the clone carrying this TCR beta chain. No antigen is known for it. Germline V gene lookup returns CDR1 SGDLS and CDR2 YYNGEE. V gave up 1 base and J gave up 7 bases; unmatched junction bases: 10. The length of the CDR3 is 15 residues. The sample is drawn from a study of beta chain features in type 1 diabetes. Whole-study results and caveats: A moderate, significant TCRB CDR3 shortening appeared in type 1 diabetes across four CD4+ subsets.

The collection from each donor was one heparinised blood draw averaging about 116 mL. Purity (above 98%) was reached by all sorted populations. Expressed TCRB transcripts got sequenced, as all isolated RNA was reverse transcribed. Clones were sequenced by immunoSEQ multiplex PCR, and TCRdb holds only the in-frame ones, with some missing. This table holds roughly 350,000 clones, about 10% found once. The TCR originated in a man aged 25-40 years with type 1 diabetes. The chain has TRBV9 and TRBJ2-5; 7 bases fit TRBD1. Input material: central memory CD4+ T cells from blood. Here the CDR3 reads CASSVTETGSGTQYF. CDR3 sequence (DNA): TGTGCCAGCAGCGTAACCGAGACAGGGTCCGGGACCCAGTACTTC.